Reported below is one T cell receptor beta chain. The data stem from a study of PD-L1 blockade in urothelial cancer. Produced via immunoSEQ multiplex PCR; TCRdb's table is partial and in-frame only. The table lists around 93,000 clones, around 78% of them singletons. Regarding time point: peripheral blood 6 weeks after treatment start. V lost 1 base and J 5 bases, leaving 8 bases between the germline ends. The CDR3 has 13 residues. Germline V CDR1 and CDR2: SGHVS, FQNEAQ. The rearrangement uses TRBV7-8 and TRBJ2-5, with D tentatively TRBD2 (5 bases). The receptor was isolated from a man aged 70 or older with urothelial cancer. Sequencing was performed on PBMCs, taken around atezolizumab (anti-PD-L1) treatment. CDR3 residues: CASSLVQRETQYF. The CDR3 nucleotides are TGTGCCAGCAGCTTAGTACAGCGGGAGACCCAGTACTTC.